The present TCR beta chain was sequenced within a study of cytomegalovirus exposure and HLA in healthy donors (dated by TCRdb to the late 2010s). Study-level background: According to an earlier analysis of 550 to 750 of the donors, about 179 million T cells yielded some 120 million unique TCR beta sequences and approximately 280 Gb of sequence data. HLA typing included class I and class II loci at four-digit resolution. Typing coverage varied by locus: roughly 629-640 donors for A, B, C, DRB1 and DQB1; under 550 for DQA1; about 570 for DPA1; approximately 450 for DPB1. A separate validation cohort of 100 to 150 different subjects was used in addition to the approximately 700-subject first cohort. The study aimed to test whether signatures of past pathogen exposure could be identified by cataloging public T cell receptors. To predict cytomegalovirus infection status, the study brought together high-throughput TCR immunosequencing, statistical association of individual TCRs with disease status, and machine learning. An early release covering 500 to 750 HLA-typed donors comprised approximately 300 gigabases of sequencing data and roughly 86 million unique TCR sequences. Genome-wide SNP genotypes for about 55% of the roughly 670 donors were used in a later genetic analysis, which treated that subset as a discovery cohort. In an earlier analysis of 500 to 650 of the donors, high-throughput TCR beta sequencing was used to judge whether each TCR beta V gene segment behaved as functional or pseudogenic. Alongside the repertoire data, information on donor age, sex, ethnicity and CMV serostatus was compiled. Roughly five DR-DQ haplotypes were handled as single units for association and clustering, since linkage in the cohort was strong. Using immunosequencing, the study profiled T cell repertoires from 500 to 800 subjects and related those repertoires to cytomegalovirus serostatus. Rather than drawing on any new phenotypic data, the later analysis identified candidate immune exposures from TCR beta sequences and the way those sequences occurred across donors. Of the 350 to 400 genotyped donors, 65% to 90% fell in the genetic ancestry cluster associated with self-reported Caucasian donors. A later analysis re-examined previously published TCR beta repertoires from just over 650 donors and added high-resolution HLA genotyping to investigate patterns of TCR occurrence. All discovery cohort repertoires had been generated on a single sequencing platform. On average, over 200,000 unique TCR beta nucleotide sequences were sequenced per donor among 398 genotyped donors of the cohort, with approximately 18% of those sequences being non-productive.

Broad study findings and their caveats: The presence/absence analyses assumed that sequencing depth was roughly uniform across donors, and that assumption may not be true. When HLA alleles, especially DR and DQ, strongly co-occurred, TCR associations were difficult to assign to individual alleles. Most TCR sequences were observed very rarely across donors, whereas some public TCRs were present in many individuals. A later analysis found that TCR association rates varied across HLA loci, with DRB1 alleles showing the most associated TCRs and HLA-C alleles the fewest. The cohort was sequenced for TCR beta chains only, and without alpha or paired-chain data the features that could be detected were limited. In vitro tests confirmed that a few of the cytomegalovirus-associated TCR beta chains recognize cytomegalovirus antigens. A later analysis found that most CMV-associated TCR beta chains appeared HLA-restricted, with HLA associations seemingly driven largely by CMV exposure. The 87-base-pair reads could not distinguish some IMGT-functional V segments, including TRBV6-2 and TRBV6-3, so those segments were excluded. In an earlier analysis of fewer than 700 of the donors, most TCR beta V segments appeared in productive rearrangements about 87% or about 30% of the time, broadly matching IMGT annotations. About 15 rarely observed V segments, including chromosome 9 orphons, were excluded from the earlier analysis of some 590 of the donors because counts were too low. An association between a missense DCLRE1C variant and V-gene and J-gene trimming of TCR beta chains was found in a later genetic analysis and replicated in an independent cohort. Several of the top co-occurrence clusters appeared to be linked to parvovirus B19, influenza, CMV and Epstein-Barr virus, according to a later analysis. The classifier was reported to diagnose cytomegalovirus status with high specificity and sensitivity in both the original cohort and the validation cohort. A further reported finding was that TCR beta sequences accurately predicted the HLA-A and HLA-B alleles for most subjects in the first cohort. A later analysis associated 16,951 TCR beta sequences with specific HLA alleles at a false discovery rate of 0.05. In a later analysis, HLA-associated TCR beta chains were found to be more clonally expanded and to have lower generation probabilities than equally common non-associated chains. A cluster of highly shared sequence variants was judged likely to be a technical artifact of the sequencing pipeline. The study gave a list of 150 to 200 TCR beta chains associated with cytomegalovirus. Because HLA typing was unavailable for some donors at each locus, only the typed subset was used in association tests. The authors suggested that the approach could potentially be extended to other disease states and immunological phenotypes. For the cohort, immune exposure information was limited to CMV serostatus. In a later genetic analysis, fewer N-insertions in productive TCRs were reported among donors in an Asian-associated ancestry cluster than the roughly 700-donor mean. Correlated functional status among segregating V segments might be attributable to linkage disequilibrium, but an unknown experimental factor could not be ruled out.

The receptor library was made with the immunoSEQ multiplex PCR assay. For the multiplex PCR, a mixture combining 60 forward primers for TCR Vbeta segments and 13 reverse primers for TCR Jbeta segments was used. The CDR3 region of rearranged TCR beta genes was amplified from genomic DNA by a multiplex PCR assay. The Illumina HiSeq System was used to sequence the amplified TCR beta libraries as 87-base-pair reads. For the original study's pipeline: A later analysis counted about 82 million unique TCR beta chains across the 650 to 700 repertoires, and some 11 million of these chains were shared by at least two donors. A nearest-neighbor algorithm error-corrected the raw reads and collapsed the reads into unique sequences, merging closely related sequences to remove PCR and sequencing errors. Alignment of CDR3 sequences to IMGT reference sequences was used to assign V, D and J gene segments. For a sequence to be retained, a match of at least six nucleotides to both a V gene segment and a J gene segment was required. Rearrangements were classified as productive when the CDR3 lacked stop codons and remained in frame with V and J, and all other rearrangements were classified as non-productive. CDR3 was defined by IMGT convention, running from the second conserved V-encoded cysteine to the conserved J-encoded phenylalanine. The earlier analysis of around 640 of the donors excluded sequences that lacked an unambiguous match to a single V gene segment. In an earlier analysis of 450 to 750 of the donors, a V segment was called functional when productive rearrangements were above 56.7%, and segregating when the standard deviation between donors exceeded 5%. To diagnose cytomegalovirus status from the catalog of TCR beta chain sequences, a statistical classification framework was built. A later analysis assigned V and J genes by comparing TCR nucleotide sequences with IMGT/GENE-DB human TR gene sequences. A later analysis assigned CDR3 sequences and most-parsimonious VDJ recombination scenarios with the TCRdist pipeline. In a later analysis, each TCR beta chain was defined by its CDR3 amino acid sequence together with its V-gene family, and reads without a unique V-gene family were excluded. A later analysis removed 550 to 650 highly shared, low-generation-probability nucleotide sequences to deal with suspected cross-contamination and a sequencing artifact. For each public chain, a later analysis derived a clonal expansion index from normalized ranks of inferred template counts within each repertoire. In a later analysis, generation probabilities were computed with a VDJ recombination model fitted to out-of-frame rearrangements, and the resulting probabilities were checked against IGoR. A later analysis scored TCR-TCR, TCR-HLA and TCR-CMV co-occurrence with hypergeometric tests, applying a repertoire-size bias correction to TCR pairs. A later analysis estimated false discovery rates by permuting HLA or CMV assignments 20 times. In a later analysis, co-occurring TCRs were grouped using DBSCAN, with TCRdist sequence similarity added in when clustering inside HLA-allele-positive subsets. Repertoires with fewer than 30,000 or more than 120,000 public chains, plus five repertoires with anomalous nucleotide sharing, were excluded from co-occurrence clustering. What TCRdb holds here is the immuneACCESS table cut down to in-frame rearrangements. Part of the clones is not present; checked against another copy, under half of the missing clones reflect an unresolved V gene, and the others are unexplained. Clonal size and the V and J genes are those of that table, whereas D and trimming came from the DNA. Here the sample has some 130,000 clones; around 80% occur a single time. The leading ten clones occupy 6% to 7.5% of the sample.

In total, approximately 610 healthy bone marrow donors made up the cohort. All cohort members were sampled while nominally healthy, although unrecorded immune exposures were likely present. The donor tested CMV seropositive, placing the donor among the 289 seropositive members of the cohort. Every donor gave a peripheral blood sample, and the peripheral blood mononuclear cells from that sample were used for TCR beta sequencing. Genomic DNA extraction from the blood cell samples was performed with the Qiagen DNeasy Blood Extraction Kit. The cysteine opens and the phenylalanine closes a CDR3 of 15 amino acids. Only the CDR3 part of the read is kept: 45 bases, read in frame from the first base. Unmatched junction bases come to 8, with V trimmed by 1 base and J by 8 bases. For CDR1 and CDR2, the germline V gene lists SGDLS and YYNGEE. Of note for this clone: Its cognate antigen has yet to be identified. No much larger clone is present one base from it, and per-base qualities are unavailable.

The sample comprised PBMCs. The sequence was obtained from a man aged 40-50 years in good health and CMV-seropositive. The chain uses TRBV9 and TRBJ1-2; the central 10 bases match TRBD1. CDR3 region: CASSVLGQGVRGYTF. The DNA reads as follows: TGTGCCAGCAGCGTATTAGGACAGGGGGTGCGGGGCTACACCTTC. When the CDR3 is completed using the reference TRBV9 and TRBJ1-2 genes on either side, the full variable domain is DSGVTQTPKHLITATGQRVTLRCSPRSGDLSVYWYQQSLDQGLQFLIQYYNGEERAKGNILERFSAQQFPDLHSELNLSSLELGDSALYFCASSVLGQGVRGYTFGSGTRLTVV.